The 30 T cell receptor beta chains below were found in one sample sequenced in a study of blood T cell repertoires in COVID-19. Sequencing was performed with immunoSEQ multiplex PCR; in TCRdb, only in-frame clones are kept and a portion is missing. The sample has 250,000 to 350,000 clones, over 75% seen once. The sequenced sample was peripheral blood. The source is a human donor with COVID-19, enrolled during active disease. The donor label of this sample is uncertain.

CDR3 DNA: TGTGCCAGCAGCGCCAACAGCTACAATGAGCAGTTCTTC. Translation: CASSANSYNEQFF. The chain joins TRBV7-9 to TRBJ2-1; D gene unclear. The CDR3 consists of 13 residues. Germline assignment: CDR1 SEHNR and CDR2 FQNEAQ (reference sequence). Trimming stripped 5 bases from V and 3 bases from J, with 8 bases between. Full variable domain (missing parts from reference TRBV7-9 and TRBJ2-1): DTGVSQNPRHKITKRGQNVTFRCDPISEHNRLYWYRQTLGQGPEFLTYFQNEAQLEKSRLLSDRFSAERPKGSFSTLEIQRTEQGDSAMYLCASSANSYNEQFFGPGTRLTVL.

J is TRBJ1-1 and V is TRBV6-5; 7 nucleotides match TRBD1. The germline CDR1 and CDR2 sequences are MNHEY and SVGAGI. Trimming cost V 0 bases and J 3 bases; bases outside gene matches: 4. This CDR3 comprises 15 residues. For the CDR3, the DNA is TGTGCCAGCAGTTACTCGAGGACAGGCCACACTGAAGCTTTCTTT. Encoded protein: CASSYSRTGHTEAFF.

The gene calls are TRBV2 and TRBJ1-3; D gene uncertain. Germline V lookup: CDR1 SNHLY, CDR2 FYNNEI. V dropped 7 bases and J dropped 2 bases, with 3 bases sitting between them. The CDR3 sequence is 11 residues long. The CDR3 reads CASTAGNTIYF. The CDR3 DNA reads TGTGCCAGCACAGCTGGAAACACCATATATTTT. The whole variable domain, filled in from reference TRBV2 and TRBJ1-3, reads EPEVTQTPSHQVTQMGQEVILRCVPISNHLYFYWYRQILGQKVEFLVSFYNNEISEKSEIFDDQFSVERPDGSNFTLKIRSTKLEDSAMYFCASTAGNTIYFGEGSWLTVV.

The J gene is TRBJ2-1, the V gene TRBV19; 12 bases line up with TRBD2. This CDR3 contains 16 residues. The germline gives CDR1 LNHDA, CDR2 SQIVND (reference sequence). Trimming removed 3 bases from V and 4 bases from J; junction bases left unmatched: 4. The CDR3 reads CASSIQLAGGYNEQFF. DNA for the CDR3: TGTGCCAGTAGTATTCAACTAGCGGGAGGATACAATGAGCAGTTCTTC.

The chain joins TRBV20-1 to TRBJ2-1; D perhaps matches TRBD1 (5 bases). V lost 3 bases to trimming and J lost 6 bases, with 9 bases between them. CDR3 size: 12 residues. Per the germline V gene, CDR1 is DFQATT and CDR2 is SNEGSKA (reference sequence). CDR3 sequence (DNA): TGCAGTGCTAGTAGGGGATTCAATGAGCAGTTCTTC. This sequence encodes CSASRGFNEQFF.

V is TRBV6-5 and J is TRBJ1-2, with TRBD1 identical over 7 bases. CDR3 size: 16 residues. Per the germline V gene, CDR1 is MNHEY and CDR2 is SVGAGI. The junction had 4 bases not matched to a gene; V was cut back by 0 bases and J by 0 bases. This CDR3 is CASSYSRGGSNYGYTF. CDR3 bases: TGTGCCAGCAGTTACTCGAGAGGGGGCTCTAACTATGGCTACACCTTC.

This chain joins TRBV24-1 and TRBJ2-1; 10 positions agree with TRBD2. The CDR3 runs 14 residues. Germline V gene lookup returns CDR1 KGHDR and CDR2 SFDVKD. V lost 3 bases to trimming and J lost 6 bases; unmatched junction nucleotides: 1. This CDR3 reads CATSDASGSNEQFF. CDR3 sequence (DNA): TGTGCCACCAGTGATGCTAGCGGGAGCAATGAGCAGTTCTTC.

The chain joins TRBV11-2 to TRBJ1-3; the D gene is possibly TRBD1 (5 bases). This CDR3 contains 17 residues. V dropped 0 bases and J dropped 4 bases, with 16 bases sitting between them. CDR1 SGHAT and CDR2 FQNNGV come from the germline V gene. The CDR3 DNA sequence: TGTGCCAGCAGCTTAGATCACGGTGGAGGGGCAGGAAACACCATATATTTT. Residues: CASSLDHGGGAGNTIYF.

J is TRBJ1-3 and V is TRBV28; D gene unclear. The V gene lost 3 bases and the J gene lost 0 bases, with 6 bases spanning the gap. Germline V lookup: CDR1 MDHEN, CDR2 SYDVKM. The CDR3 runs 14 residues. CDR3 in amino acids: CASSFPSSGNTIYF. DNA of the CDR3: TGTGCCAGCAGTTTTCCCAGCTCTGGAAACACCATATATTTT.

This chain connects TRBV7-3 to TRBJ1-1, with TRBD1 as a possible D gene (5 bases). V was trimmed by 5 bases and J by 10 bases, leaving 14 bases between them. The CDR3 consists of 12 residues. Germline loops: CDR1 SGHTA, CDR2 FQGTGA. DNA for the CDR3: TGTGCCAGCAGCCCGGGGCGGGGGAGAGCTTTCTTT. This codes for CASSPGRGRAFF.

The V gene is TRBV19, the J gene TRBJ1-3; D is unclear. Germline assignment: CDR1 LNHDA and CDR2 SQIVND (reference sequence). CDR3 length: 15 amino acids. V was cut by 5 bases and J by 0 bases, with 11 bases left in between. In DNA form, the CDR3 reads TGTGCCAGTAGTCGAGCTACGAGCTCTGGAAACACCATATATTTT. This sequence encodes CASSRATSSGNTIYF.

This sequence joins TRBV15 and TRBJ1-1, with D maybe TRBD1 (6 bases). Germline V CDR1 and CDR2: LNHNV, YYDKDF (reference sequence). V lost 4 bases and J 1 base, leaving 10 bases between the germline ends. CDR3 length: 14 amino acids. The DNA for the CDR3 is TGTGCCACCAGCAACAGGGTGAGGAACACTGAAGCTTTCTTT. Its protein product is CATSNRVRNTEAFF.

As for this clone: Other DNA sequences in this sample translate to the same CDR3. The chain links TRBV29-1 to TRBJ1-1, with 9 bases lining up with TRBD1. CDR3 length equals 13 residues. Germline trimming cut 6 bases from V and 3 bases from J; bases unmatched to any gene: 5. Germline assignment: CDR1 SQVTM and CDR2 ANQGSEA. CDR3 amino acids: CSVETGGYTEAFF. The CDR3 bases are TGCAGCGTAGAGACAGGGGGATACACTGAAGCTTTCTTT.

This chain's CDR3 is CASSQDEGRGQPQHF. In DNA form, the CDR3 reads TGCGCCAGCAGCCAAGATGAAGGACGCGGGCAGCCCCAGCATTTT. The V gene is TRBV4-1, the J gene TRBJ1-5; D gene uncertain. This CDR3 has 15 residues. CDR1 is MGHRA, CDR2 YSYEKL, per germline. V lost 0 bases, J lost 7 bases, and 13 bases lay in between.

This clone was observed once. This sequence joins TRBV3-1 (or the pseudogene TRBV3-2) and TRBJ1-1; D possibly corresponds to TRBD1 (5 bases). Between the trimmed V and J ends, which lost 2 bases and 0 bases, there was a span of 7 bases. CDR3 length: 14 amino acids. Looked up from germline, CDR1 is LGHDT and CDR2 is YNNKEL (reference sequence). The CDR3 DNA reads TGTGCCAGCAGCCAAACGACAGTGAACACTGAAGCTTTCTTT. It translates to CASSQTTVNTEAFF.

The rearrangement uses TRBV5-1 and TRBJ1-2; 7 positions agree with TRBD1. There are 12 residues in the CDR3. V lost 0 bases and J lost 13; bases outside the gene matches: 6. Germline V gene lookup returns CDR1 SGHRS and CDR2 YFSETQ. The CDR3, as DNA: TGCGCCAGCAGCTTGGGCGGGGCAGGGGGCACCTTC. This translates into CASSLGGAGGTF.

This clone was recorded only once. The chain recombines TRBV28 with TRBJ2-1, with 7 bases identical to TRBD2. Germline loops: CDR1 MDHEN, CDR2 SYDVKM. The CDR3 loop spans 15 amino acids. The V gene end was trimmed by 4 bases and the J gene end by 5 bases; junction bases not matched to a gene: 8. The CDR3 loop reads CASSSQRLADNEQFF. Written as DNA, the CDR3 is TGTGCCAGCAGTTCTCAGCGGCTAGCGGACAATGAGCAGTTCTTC.

This clone was detected only once. The chain has TRBV18 and TRBJ2-7; 13 nucleotides align to TRBD2. The V gene end was trimmed by 8 bases and the J gene end by 2 bases; junction bases not matched to a gene: 0. Germline V gene lookup returns CDR1 KGHSH and CDR2 LQKENI. This CDR3 region has 13 residues. CDR3 loop: CASGTSGTYEQYF. The CDR3 region has the DNA TGTGCCAGCGGGACTAGCGGGACCTACGAGCAGTACTTC.

Remarks on this clone: One end of the junction is discordant with germline, which a read error may explain. This rearrangement joins TRBV6-6 to TRBJ2-5; 8 positions agree with TRBD1. Germline V gives CDR1 MNHNY, CDR2 SVGAGI (reference sequence). The CDR3 has 16 amino acids. DNA for the CDR3: TGTGCCAGCAGCTCGCCCCGGGACAGGCACCAGGAGACCCAGTACTTC. Translating gives CASSSPRDRHQETQYF.

This clone was observed a handful of times. V is TRBV19 and J is TRBJ1-1; TRBD1 is a possible D gene (6 bases). There are 14 residues in the CDR3. CDR1 and CDR2 from the germline V gene are LNHDA and SQIVND (reference sequence). Trimming removed 6 bases from V and 0 bases from J, with 11 bases in between. CDR3 residues: CASSSQGLNTEAFF. The CDR3, as DNA: TGTGCCAGTAGCTCACAGGGTTTGAACACTGAAGCTTTCTTT.

This clone is a singleton in its sample. The chain couples TRBV5-1 to TRBJ2-3; no firm D call. Germline V gene data show CDR1 as SGHRS and CDR2 as YFSETQ. Deletions cut 1 base from V and 0 bases from J, with 9 bases between. This CDR3 is built from 15 residues. The CDR3 is CASSLLGRSTDTQYF. The CDR3 nucleotides are TGCGCCAGCAGCTTGTTGGGCAGGAGCACAGATACGCAGTATTTT.

This clone was counted once. CDR3 in amino acids: CASSSVSGGGKLFF. The CDR3 nucleotides are TGCGCCAGCAGCTCCGTGTCCGGGGGAGGGAAACTGTTTTTT. This chain links TRBV5-1 with TRBJ1-4, with a tentative D call TRBD1 (5 bases). V was cut by 3 bases and J by 11 bases, with 17 bases left in between. This CDR3 region has 14 residues. Germline loops: CDR1 SGHRS, CDR2 YFSETQ.

The chain has TRBV19 and TRBJ1-1; 9 nucleotides agree with TRBD1. CDR3 length: 13 residues. Trimming cost V 6 bases and J 3 bases; bases outside gene matches: 2. Germline CDR1 and CDR2: LNHDA and SQIVND (reference sequence). The CDR3 nucleotides read TGTGCCAGTAGCTGGACAGGGGACACTGAAGCTTTCTTT. Translated, it gives CASSWTGDTEAFF.

The chain carries TRBV6-5 and TRBJ2-2, with no clear D. V was cut by 4 bases and J by 1 base, with 10 bases left in between. Germline CDR1 MNHEY, CDR2 SVGAGI. The CDR3 length is 15 residues. This CDR3 is CASSWRRLNTGELFF. CDR3 DNA: TGTGCCAGCAGTTGGCGGCGGCTGAACACCGGGGAGCTGTTTTTT.

The chain has TRBV6-2 or TRBV6-3 and TRBJ1-2, with D hard to call. The CDR3 has 13 amino acids. V was pared by 2 bases and J by 2 bases, with 6 bases between. Germline assignment: CDR1 MNHEY and CDR2 SVGEGT. CDR3 residues: CASSYGQNYGYTF. The DNA of the CDR3 is TGTGCCAGCAGTTACGGGCAGAACTATGGCTACACCTTC.

The chain links TRBV27 to TRBJ2-1, with 10 bases lining up with TRBD2. From germline, CDR1 is MNHEY and CDR2 SMNVEV (reference sequence). The CDR3 covers 14 residues. J was trimmed by 5 bases and V by 6 bases; bases with no gene match: 4. CDR3 bases: TGTGCCAGCAGAGGACTAGCGGCTAACAATGAGCAGTTCTTC. The encoded protein is CASRGLAANNEQFF.

This rearrangement joins TRBV10-1 to TRBJ1-5, with D possibly being TRBD1 (5 bases). Germline CDR1 reads WNHNN; CDR2 reads SYGVQD (reference sequence). V shed 5 bases and J shed 5 bases, with 7 bases lying between them. CDR3 length: 12 amino acids. The CDR3 DNA reads as TGCGCCAGCAGTCAGGGTCATCAGCCCCAGCATTTT. Protein: CASSQGHQPQHF.

The rearrangement links TRBV28 to TRBJ1-1, with D possibly being TRBD1 (6 bases). V gave up 5 bases and J gave up 4 bases, with 14 bases separating them. The germline gives CDR1 MDHEN, CDR2 SYDVKM. This CDR3 has 14 amino acids. CDR3 bases: TGTGCCAGCAGTCCCCCCAGGGGAAGCACTGAAGCTTTCTTT. Translating it yields CASSPPRGSTEAFF.

The V gene is TRBV19, the J gene TRBJ1-6; 8 bases map to TRBD1. The germline V gene encodes CDR1 LNHDA and CDR2 SQIVND (reference sequence). CDR3 length: 17 residues. Trimming cost V 9 bases and J 10 bases; bases outside gene matches: 20. The CDR3 DNA follows: TGTGCCAGCAGGGATTGGGGGCAAGACAGGGGCCGCTCACCCCTCCACTTT. As protein: CASRDWGQDRGRSPLHF.

The chain has TRBV9 and TRBJ2-2; D is perhaps TRBD1 (6 bases). This CDR3 is built from 15 residues. Germline CDR1 and CDR2: SGDLS and YYNGEE. Trimming removed 4 bases from V and 4 bases from J, with 14 bases in between. CDR3: CASSPGVEPTGELFF. The DNA of the CDR3 is TGTGCCAGCAGCCCAGGGGTCGAGCCCACCGGGGAGCTGTTTTTT.